Here is one TCR beta chain with its context. Its cognate antigen is unknown. This entry comes from a study of T cell repertoires in ileal Crohn's disease. Study results and limitations: Compared with non-smokers, active smokers at surgery showed more clonal expansions.

Repertoires were generated with immunoSEQ multiplex PCR, while TCRdb's copy carries only in-frame clones and drops some. This sample has 3,500 to 5,000 clones, with over 60% found just once. V lost 2 bases and J lost 8, with 13 bases in between. The CDR3 is 14 residues long. The germline gives CDR1 WNHNN, CDR2 SYGVQD (reference sequence). This TCR was recovered from an adult with Crohn's disease. This chain joins TRBV10-1 and TRBJ1-5; D is undetermined. Sequencing used ileal tissue. CDR3 residues: CASSESGSLKPQHF. CDR3 nucleotides: TGCGCCAGCAGTGAGAGCGGCAGCCTGAAGCCCCAGCATTTT.